This T cell receptor beta chain stems from a study of blood T cell repertoires in COVID-19. Only in-frame clones appear in the TCRdb table, and some are missing; sequencing was by immunoSEQ multiplex PCR. The sample has tens of thousands of clones; approximately 88% are singletons. The CDR3 length is 15 residues. V gave up 4 bases and J gave up 0 bases, with 10 bases separating them. Germline V gene sequence: CDR1 SGHTA, CDR2 FQGTGA. The sample taken for sequencing was peripheral blood. This sequence was found in a human donor in a cohort sampled during active COVID-19. This chain uses TRBV7-3 with TRBJ2-1; no clear D. This CDR3 reads CASSSGRGSYNEQFF. The CDR3 nucleotides are TGTGCCAGCAGCTCCGGTCGAGGCTCCTACAATGAGCAGTTCTTC. The full variable domain, its missing parts supplied by reference TRBV7-3 and TRBJ2-1, is GAGVSQTPSNKVTEKGKYVELRCDPISGHTALYWYRQSLGQGPEFLIYFQGTGAADDSGLPNDRFFAVRPEGSVSTLKIQRTERGDSAVYLCASSSGRGSYNEQFFGPGTRLTVL.